A selection of T cell receptor beta chains follows, all from one sample in a study of long-term antiretroviral therapy in people with HIV. Clones were read by immunoSEQ multiplex PCR, and TCRdb kept only the in-frame ones, dropping some. The table includes about 39,000 clones, 86% detected once. Sequences were derived from unsorted PBMCs, sampled 1.2 years after starting antiretroviral therapy. These receptors originate from a woman between 45 and 60 years old with HIV. The CDR3 runs from the conserved cysteine through the conserved F or W. The D gene is left open where the match is weak. Clone size is not always given. Where it is, it says once, few, many or a class for expanded clones.

V	D	size	J	DNA	CDR3
TRBV6-6	-	once	TRBJ2-1	TGTGCCAGCAGTTACTCGGGGAGCGGTAAAGAGCAGTTCTTC	CASSYSGSGKEQFF
TRBV15	-	-	TRBJ2-5	TGTGCCACCAGCAGAGGGCGGGGCAACAGGAACCAAGAGACCCAGTACTTC	CATSRGRGNRNQETQYF
TRBV7-2	-	-	TRBJ1-2	TGTGCCAGCAGCTCCGGAACCGTACCCTATGGCTACACCTTC	CASSSGTVPYGYTF
TRBV4-1	-	-	TRBJ1-1	TGCGCCAGCAGCCAAAATACGGGACTGACGAACACTGAAGCTTTCTTT	CASSQNTGLTNTEAFF
TRBV20-1	-	-	TRBJ2-7	TGCAGTGCTAGAGAGGCGTACGAGCAGTACTTC	CSAREAYEQYF
TRBV2	-	-	TRBJ2-1	TGTGCCAGCAGTGAATTGGCAGGGAATAGCAGGTACAATGAGCAGTTCTTC	CASSELAGNSRYNEQFF
TRBV7-6	TRBD2	once	TRBJ2-1	TGTGCCAGCAGCCCCTTCGGGCGGGGGGGCCCAAATGAGCAGTTCTTC	CASSPFGRGGPNEQFF
TRBV7-8	TRBD1	-	TRBJ2-7	TGTGCCAGCTACCCGACCTCCGGACAGGCGTCCTACGAGCAGTACTTC	CASYPTSGQASYEQYF
TRBV27	-	-	TRBJ1-6	TGTGCCAGCAGTCCCAACCCAAGGTCCTATAATTCACCCCTCCACTTT	CASSPNPRSYNSPLHF
TRBV7-9	-	-	TRBJ2-7	TGTGCCAGCAGCTTAGCTGGGGGGCTCTACGAGCAGTACTTC	CASSLAGGLYEQYF
TRBV7-9	TRBD1	-	TRBJ2-5	TGTGCCAGCAGCTCCCGGACAGGGCGGAATGAGACCCAGTACTTC	CASSSRTGRNETQYF
TRBV7-2	-	once	TRBJ1-1	TGTGCCAGCACCCTCGGGGGGTACTACACTGAAGCTTTCTTT	CASTLGGYYTEAFF
TRBV2	-	-	TRBJ2-3	TGTGCCAGCAGTGGGGACGGGGCTACGCAGTATTTT	CASSGDGATQYF
TRBV15	-	-	TRBJ1-3	TGTGCCACCAGGGACAGAGGAAACACCATATATTTT	CATRDRGNTIYF
TRBV5-1	TRBD2	-	TRBJ2-7	TGCGCCAGCAGCTATAGCGGGGGGAGCTCCTACGAGCAGTACTTC	CASSYSGGSSYEQYF
TRBV5-6	-	-	TRBJ1-2	TGTGCCAGCAGCTTTGGCACGGCGGTCTATGGCTACACCTTC	CASSFGTAVYGYTF
TRBV25-1	-	-	TRBJ2-3	TGTGCCAGCAGTGAATCCCCAACTACAGATACGCAGTATTTT	CASSESPTTDTQYF
TRBV29-1	-	-	TRBJ2-5	TGCAGCGTTACTCTCACCGGTGAGACCCAGTACTTC	CSVTLTGETQYF
TRBV27	-	-	TRBJ1-1	TGTGCCAGCAGTACCTCCCGACAGAGCGAGAACACTGAAGCTTTCTTT	CASSTSRQSENTEAFF
TRBV9	-	-	TRBJ2-7	TGTGCCAGCAGCGTAGGCGGAGGGGTTTCCTACGAGCAGTACTTC	CASSVGGGVSYEQYF
TRBV10-3	-	-	TRBJ2-3	TGTGCCATCAACCCGGGGAGGGGGCCTTACTCACGGGATACGCAGTATTTT	CAINPGRGPYSRDTQYF
TRBV19	-	-	TRBJ2-3	TGTGCCAGTAGTATAGGCGGAGGGGGCACAGATACGCAGTATTTT	CASSIGGGGTDTQYF
TRBV7-8	-	-	TRBJ1-4	TGTGCCAGCAGCTTGGGGCAGGCGCCCAGTACTCTGTTTTTT	CASSLGQAPSTLFF
TRBV15	TRBD1	-	TRBJ2-5	TGTGCCACCAGAGAGGACAGGGGGGCATTGGAGACCCAGTACTTC	CATREDRGALETQYF
TRBV5-1	-	-	TRBJ1-3	TGCGCCAGCACCTCGAGGCCAGGAAACACCATATATTTT	CASTSRPGNTIYF
TRBV19	-	-	TRBJ2-7	TGTGCCAGTAGTATTATGGGGCGCGAGCAGTACTTC	CASSIMGREQYF
TRBV7-9	-	-	TRBJ1-1	TGTGCCAGCAGCTCTTACACTGAAGCTTTCTTT	CASSSYTEAFF
TRBV30	-	-	TRBJ2-7	TGTGCCTGGAGTGTAACCTACGAGCAGTACTTC	CAWSVTYEQYF
TRBV11-2	-	-	TRBJ1-4	TGTGCCAGCAGCTTAGTCAGCGGTAATGAAAAACTGTTTTTT	CASSLVSGNEKLFF
TRBV19	-	-	TRBJ1-6	TGTGCCAGTAGTAAGGGGGATGCCTATAATTCACCCCTCCACTTT	CASSKGDAYNSPLHF
TRBV4-1	-	few	TRBJ1-3	TGCGCCAGCAGCCAAGGGCTTCGGGACGCCAAAGGCCCCATATATTTT	CASSQGLRDAKGPIYF
TRBV5-1	-	-	TRBJ2-5	TGCGCCAGCAGCTGGGGATACCAAGAGACCCAGTACTTC	CASSWGYQETQYF
TRBV7-9	TRBD1	-	TRBJ2-7	TGTGCCAGCAGCTTAGCGACAGGGTCCCACGAGCAGTACTTC	CASSLATGSHEQYF
TRBV15	-	-	TRBJ2-5	TGTGCCACCAGCAGAGTATTCGGCCAGACAGAGACCCAGTACTTC	CATSRVFGQTETQYF
TRBV6-8	TRBD1	-	TRBJ2-2	TGTGCCAGCAGCCTCGGACAGGGCACCGGGGAGCTGTTTTTT	CASSLGQGTGELFF
TRBV30	-	-	TRBJ2-7	TGTGCCTGGAGTGTACCCTACTCCTACGAGCAGTACTTC	CAWSVPYSYEQYF
TRBV27	-	once	TRBJ1-1	TGTGCCAGCAGCCCGGGGGGAACTGAAGCTTTCTTT	CASSPGGTEAFF
TRBV6-1	-	-	TRBJ2-3	TGTGCCAGCACTACCAGCCGGATCAGCACAGATACGCAGTATTTT	CASTTSRISTDTQYF
TRBV7-9	TRBD1	-	TRBJ1-6	TGTGCCAGCAGTCGACGGCAGGGGGCCAAGAATTCACCCCTCCACTTT	CASSRRQGAKNSPLHF
TRBV6-5	TRBD1	-	TRBJ1-2	TGTGCCAGCAGTGTCCGACAGGGGTACGCGTCAGGCTACACCTTC	CASSVRQGYASGYTF
TRBV5-4	TRBD2	-	TRBJ2-7	TGTGCCAGCAGCATTGGGACTAGCGGGGCTTTTTGCGAGCAGTACTTC	CASSIGTSGAFCEQYF
TRBV9	-	once	TRBJ2-1	TGTGCCAGCAGCGTCTATGGCGGGGGCCCGAGCTCCTACAATGAGCAGTTCTTC	CASSVYGGGPSSYNEQFF
TRBV27	TRBD2	-	TRBJ2-1	TGTGCCAGCAGTTTATCGCGGGGGGGCAATGAGCAGTTCTTC	CASSLSRGGNEQFF